The 22 T cell receptor beta chains below come from one sample, sequenced in a study of T cell repertoires in cytomegalovirus infection. No cognate antigen is known for these TCRs. TCRdb passed the reads through MiXCR, listing each CDR3 protein once. Here the sample spans 110,000 to 150,000 distinct CDR3 sequences, 32% being singletons. The source was CD8+ T cells from cultured PBMCs, collected from culture after CMV antigen stimulation. These receptors all come from a human donor in good health (CMV status not recorded). Some clones in this sample may be carry-over from other donors' samples.

The CDR3, as DNA: TGTGCCAGCAGCCCCCACATCTCCTACAATGAGCAGTTCTTC. Translating it yields CASSPHISYNEQFF. This chain connects TRBV5-4 to TRBJ2-1; D is uncertain. The CDR3 has 14 residues. Trimming cost V 4 bases and J 0 bases, with 8 bases left between them. Germline values: CDR1 SGHNT, CDR2 YYREEE (reference sequence).

This clonotype was recorded a few times. A much more abundant neighbour one base away suggests this may be a read error. The chain combines TRBV7-6 with TRBJ2-1; unclear D gene. CDR3 length equals 15 residues. V was trimmed by 2 bases and J by 0 bases, leaving 8 bases between them. Germline CDR1 and CDR2: SGHVS and FNYEAQ. CDR3 in amino acids: CASSLTRSSYNEQFF. As DNA, the CDR3 is TGTGCCAGCAGCTTAACAAGGAGCTCCTACAATGAGCAGTTCTTC.

The table lists this clonotype with many counts. V gene TRBV7-2 combines with J gene TRBJ2-1, with 11 bases that match TRBD2. Trimming at V came to 1 base and at J to 6 bases, leaving 2 bases not matched to a gene. The CDR3 is 15 amino acids. Per germline, CDR1 SGHTA and CDR2 FQGNSA. The CDR3 sequence is CASSLVTSGVNEQFF. The CDR3 DNA is TGTGCCAGCAGCTTAGTGACTAGCGGGGTCAATGAGCAGTTCTTC.

This clonotype has only a few counts. The chain has TRBV6-1 and TRBJ2-7; D remains ambiguous. CDR3 length: 11 amino acids. V was clipped by 5 bases and J by 3 bases, with 5 bases between them. Germline values: CDR1 MNHNS, CDR2 SASEGT. The CDR3 spells CASSNGYEQYF. The CDR3 DNA is TGTGCCAGCAGTAACGGCTACGAGCAGTACTTC.

This clonotype has more than one count but fewer than ten. The chain recombines TRBV19 with TRBJ1-6; no clear D gene. V was pared by 1 base and J by 8 bases, with 12 bases between. The CDR3 sequence is 15 residues long. CDR1 and CDR2 from the germline V gene are LNHDA and SQIVND (reference sequence). The DNA for the CDR3 is TGTGCCAGTAGTATAGGGGTTCTGACGGATTCACCCCTCCACTTT. Its translation: CASSIGVLTDSPLHF.

The chain couples TRBV11-2 to TRBJ2-3; no reliable D call. Germline CDR1 is SGHAT and CDR2 is FQNNGV. Trimming cost V 1 base and J 3 bases, with 8 bases left between them. The CDR3 is made up of 14 amino acids. The CDR3 here is CASSLGVLTDTQYF. CDR3 DNA sequence: TGTGCCAGCAGCTTAGGGGTACTGACAGATACGCAGTATTTT.

At least ten counts were recorded for this clonotype. The rearrangement links TRBV7-8 to TRBJ1-5, with 10 bases aligning to TRBD1. V dropped 8 bases and J dropped 4; count of bases not matched to a gene: 5. Germline CDR1 is SGHVS and CDR2 is FQNEAQ. The CDR3 contains 14 residues. CDR3 nucleotide sequence: TGTGCCAGCGGCGGGACAGGGGAGAATCAGCCCCAGCATTTT. As protein: CASGGTGENQPQHF.

This clonotype was detected many times. This sequence joins TRBV19 and TRBJ1-1, with D possibly being TRBD1 (5 bases). There are 14 residues in the CDR3. CDR1 is LNHDA, CDR2 SQIVND, per germline (reference sequence). Trimming took 1 base from V and 4 from J, leaving 10 bases between them. The CDR3 sequence: CASSIAAGFTEAFF. CDR3 coding DNA: TGTGCCAGTAGTATAGCGGCAGGGTTCACTGAAGCTTTCTTT.

There are a few counts of this clonotype. The gene calls are TRBV7-6 and TRBJ2-7; 7 bases map to TRBD1. The CDR3 totals 15 residues. V lost 5 bases, J lost 0 bases, and 7 bases stayed unmatched. Looked up from germline, CDR1 is SGHVS and CDR2 is FNYEAQ. The CDR3 region has the DNA TGTGCCAGCAGCCCGGACAGGATGAGCTCCTACGAGCAGTACTTC. Amino acid sequence: CASSPDRMSSYEQYF.

This chain uses TRBV7-9 with TRBJ1-3; D is uncertain. The germline V gene has CDR1 SEHNR and CDR2 FQNEAQ (reference sequence). Trimming pared 9 bases from V and 4 bases from J, leaving 10 bases between. This CDR3 contains 12 residues. In DNA form, the CDR3 reads TGTGCCAGTGCCCCGGTCGGAAACACCATATATTTT. It yields the protein CASAPVGNTIYF.

This clonotype has a count of ten or more. For the CDR3, the DNA is TGTGCCAGCAGTTACTTGGGGCCCTACGAGCAGTACTTC. As protein: CASSYLGPYEQYF. The V call is TRBV12-3 or TRBV12-4, the J call TRBJ2-7; D is possibly TRBD1 (5 bases). V was pared by 4 bases and J by 2 bases, with 9 bases between. This CDR3 has 13 amino acids.

This clonotype was seen a single time. J is TRBJ1-5 and V is TRBV4-2; a weak D match, TRBD1 (6 bases). Trimming shortened V by 0 bases and J by 7 bases, and 13 bases separated the two germline ends. The CDR3 covers 15 residues. Germline V CDR1 and CDR2: LGHNA, YNFKEQ. The chain's CDR3 is CASSQEGGVWQPQHF. The CDR3 region has the DNA TGTGCCAGCAGCCAAGAGGGGGGCGTGTGGCAGCCCCAGCATTTT.

The chain uses TRBV28 and TRBJ1-1, with D perhaps matching TRBD1 (6 bases). The CDR3 is 13 amino acids. The germline V gene has CDR1 MDHEN and CDR2 SYDVKM. V dropped 5 bases and J dropped 4 bases, with 11 bases sitting between them. The CDR3 sequence is CASSEGGATEAFF. The CDR3 coding sequence is TGTGCCAGCAGTGAAGGGGGGGCCACTGAAGCTTTCTTT.

This sequence joins TRBV6-5 and TRBJ2-1; weak D call: TRBD1 (5 bases). The length of the CDR3 is 14 residues. Germline values: CDR1 MNHEY, CDR2 SVGAGI. The V and J ends lost 2 bases and 7 bases respectively, with 12 bases between them. The CDR3 sequence is CASSYTQGTNEQFF. The CDR3 DNA reads as TGTGCCAGCAGTTACACGCAGGGTACGAATGAGCAGTTCTTC.

This clonotype was recorded at least ten times. This chain connects TRBV12-3 or TRBV12-4 to TRBJ2-2; the D is unclear. V was cut by 6 bases and J by 0 bases, with 17 bases left in between. The CDR3 has 17 residues. The CDR3 region is CASRAGLGSTNTGELFF. Written as DNA, the CDR3 is TGTGCCAGCAGGGCAGGCTTGGGGTCTACGAACACCGGGGAGCTGTTTTTT.

This clonotype has more than one count but fewer than ten. The chain joins TRBV12-3 or TRBV12-4 to TRBJ2-1; 7 nucleotides align to TRBD1. Germline trimming cut 6 bases from V and 12 bases from J; bases unmatched to any gene: 17. The CDR3 is made up of 15 amino acids. CDR3: CASSLGTVRMSRQFF. The CDR3 region has the DNA TGTGCCAGCAGCCTTGGGACAGTGAGAATGAGCCGGCAGTTCTTC.

This clonotype has ten or more counts. The chain uses TRBV2 and TRBJ1-1; D possibly corresponds to TRBD1 (5 bases). CDR3 length: 15 amino acids. The V end was cut by 5 bases, the J end by 4 bases, with 17 bases between. CDR1 and CDR2 (germline): SNHLY, FYNNEI. CDR3 region: CASSRGAPVFTEAFF. Written as DNA, the CDR3 is TGTGCCAGCAGTAGAGGGGCCCCGGTATTCACTGAAGCTTTCTTT.

This CDR3 reads CASSLWGLDSLTDTQYF. CDR3 DNA: TGTGCCAGCAGCTTATGGGGGCTGGACAGCCTCACAGATACGCAGTATTTT. The chain links TRBV7-3 to TRBJ2-3, with TRBD1 as a possible D gene (6 bases). Trimming stripped 2 bases from V and 2 bases from J, with 17 bases between. The CDR3 consists of 17 residues. The germline CDR1 and CDR2 sequences are SGHTA and FQGTGA.

This sequence joins TRBV12-3 or TRBV12-4 and TRBJ1-6; possible D gene TRBD1, 6 bases. With 3 bases removed from V and 14 bases from J, the gap between germline ends came to 20 bases. This CDR3 has 15 amino acids. The CDR3, as DNA: TGTGCCAGCAGTTTGATGGCAGGGGCAGATTTGTCCCTCCACTTT. It yields the protein CASSLMAGADLSLHF.

The chain links TRBV20-1 to TRBJ2-3; TRBD2 might be the D (5 bases). With 2 bases removed from V and 10 bases from J, the gap between germline ends came to 16 bases. CDR1 and CDR2 (germline): DFQATT, SNEGSKA (reference sequence). This CDR3 spans 13 amino acids. The CDR3 loop reads CSARPILDAAQYF. The CDR3 nucleotides are TGCAGTGCTAGACCAATACTAGACGCGGCGCAGTATTTT.

This clonotype was observed at least ten times. J is TRBJ2-2 and V is TRBV2; possible D gene TRBD2, 6 bases. Deletions cut 5 bases from V and 6 bases from J, with 10 bases between. CDR3 length equals 13 residues. Germline CDR1 SNHLY, CDR2 FYNNEI. In nucleotides, the CDR3 is TGTGCCAGCAGTCCGGCGGGGCCCGGGGAGCTGTTTTTT. The encoded protein is CASSPAGPGELFF. Full variable domain (remainder filled in from reference TRBV2 and TRBJ2-2): EPEVTQTPSHQVTQMGQEVILRCVPISNHLYFYWYRQILGQKVEFLVSFYNNEISEKSEIFDDQFSVERPDGSNFTLKIRSTKLEDSAMYFCASSPAGPGELFFGEGSRLTVL.

The CDR3 sequence is CASSRDTSSYEQYF. The CDR3, as DNA: TGTGCCAGTAGTAGGGACACATCTTCCTACGAGCAGTACTTC. The V and J genes are TRBV19 and TRBJ2-7, with D tentatively TRBD1 (6 bases). The CDR3 consists of 14 residues. Germline V gene lookup returns CDR1 LNHDA and CDR2 SQIVND (reference sequence). Trimming cost V 4 bases and J 1 base, with 11 bases left between them. Filled out from reference TRBV19 and TRBJ2-7, the complete variable domain reads DGGITQSPKYLFRKEGQNVTLSCEQNLNHDAMYWYRQDPGQGLRLIYYSQIVNDFQKGDIAEGYSVSREKKESFPLTVTSAQKNPTAFYLCASSRDTSSYEQYFGPGTRLTVT.